The 12 T cell receptor beta chains reported below all come from one sample, sequenced in a study of CD8 T cells in ankylosing spondylitis. TCRdb analysed the 5' RACE reads with MiXCR anew, one entry per CDR3 protein. Of nearly 250,000 distinct CDR3 sequences listed, 32% are singletons. The sequenced sample consisted of blood, either unsorted or a sorted T cell fraction (not recorded which). Receptors were obtained from a male donor with ankylosing spondylitis or in good health (not recorded which).

The V and J genes are TRBV20-1 and TRBJ2-1, with TRBD2 identical over 15 bases. The CDR3 is 19 residues long. V shed 1 base, J shed 2 bases, and the junction held 9 bases outside the gene matches. Per the germline V gene, CDR1 is DFQATT and CDR2 is SNEGSKA (reference sequence). The CDR3 here is CSARALRTSGGAAYNEQFF. CDR3 sequence (DNA): TGCAGTGCTAGAGCCCTAAGGACTAGCGGGGGGGCGGCCTACAATGAGCAGTTCTTC.

The chain combines TRBV12-3 or TRBV12-4 with TRBJ1-4; 8 nucleotides line up with TRBD1. This CDR3 comprises 14 residues. After removal of 7 bases from V and 4 bases from J, the junction contained 5 bases not matched to a gene. CDR3 in amino acids: CASTQGAGNEKLFF. As DNA, the CDR3 is TGTGCCAGCACCCAGGGGGCTGGTAATGAAAAACTGTTTTTT.

This clonotype showed up many times. V is TRBV20-1 and J is TRBJ1-6, with D uncertain. Germline V gives CDR1 DFQATT, CDR2 SNEGSKA (reference sequence). The CDR3 loop spans 12 amino acids. V lost 5 bases, J lost 5 bases, and 7 bases lay in between. CDR3 in amino acids: CSAGRDNSPLHF. CDR3 coding DNA: TGCAGTGCTGGGAGGGATAATTCACCCCTCCACTTT.

V gene TRBV7-9 combines with J gene TRBJ1-1; D unresolved. CDR1 SEHNR and CDR2 FQNEAQ come from the germline V gene (reference sequence). The length of the CDR3 is 13 residues. Trimming took 5 bases from V and 6 from J, leaving 13 bases between them. The CDR3 sequence: CASSITRASEAFF. The CDR3 nucleotides are TGTGCCAGCAGCATAACACGGGCGTCTGAAGCTTTCTTT.

The chain links TRBV6-1 to TRBJ2-1, with 11 bases matching TRBD2. Germline-derived CDR1 and CDR2 are MNHNS and SASEGT. The CDR3 is made up of 14 amino acids. V lost 10 bases and J lost 5; bases outside the gene matches: 7. CDR3 nucleotides: TGTGCCACCACCACTAGCGGGGGAGACAATGAGCAGTTCTTC. Translation gives CATTTSGGDNEQFF.

DNA of the CDR3: TGTGCCAGCAGCTCACAGGGTAACAATCAGCCCCAGCATTTT. Protein sequence: CASSSQGNNQPQHF. The chain has TRBV7-3 and TRBJ1-5, with D perhaps matching TRBD1 (6 bases). CDR3 length: 14 residues. V was trimmed by 4 bases and J by 3 bases, leaving 10 bases between them. Germline lookup yields CDR1 SGHTA and CDR2 FQGTGA.

This chain connects TRBV3-1 to TRBJ1-2; TRBD1 agrees at 10 bases. Per the germline V gene, CDR1 is LGHDT and CDR2 is YNNKEL (reference sequence). The CDR3 extends over 13 amino acids. V lost 5 bases, J lost 8 bases, and 5 bases stayed unmatched. The CDR3 region has the DNA TGTGCCAGCAGCAGGGGACAGGGGAAAGGCTACACCTTC. Its translation: CASSRGQGKGYTF.

The V gene is TRBV29-1, the J gene TRBJ2-3; D uncertain. Germline V CDR1 and CDR2: SQVTM, ANQGSEA. The CDR3 consists of 13 residues. V was pared by 2 bases and J by 3 bases, with 9 bases between. The CDR3: CSVELVETDTQYF. The CDR3 DNA is TGCAGCGTTGAATTGGTGGAAACAGATACGCAGTATTTT.

This clonotype has ten or more counts. V and J are TRBV15 and TRBJ2-3, with D perhaps TRBD1 (6 bases). In germline, CDR1 is LNHNV, CDR2 YYDKDF (reference sequence). V was trimmed by 7 bases and J by 3 bases, leaving 14 bases between them. The CDR3 spans 14 residues. The CDR3 sequence: CATKTGFGTDTQYF. CDR3 coding DNA: TGTGCCACCAAGACAGGTTTCGGGACAGATACGCAGTATTTT.

This clonotype has a handful of counts. V is TRBV12-3 or TRBV12-4 and J is TRBJ2-7, with D perhaps TRBD2 (5 bases). The CDR3 is made up of 14 amino acids. The V end was cut by 6 bases, the J end by 6 bases, with 18 bases between. CDR3 in amino acids: CASRSGNQEGEQYF. CDR3 coding DNA: TGTGCCAGCAGGTCCGGGAACCAAGAGGGCGAGCAGTACTTC.

The genes are TRBV10-3 and TRBJ2-2; 9 nucleotides match TRBD1. Germline V CDR1 and CDR2: ENHRY, SYGVKD. Unmatched junction bases numbered 7, after V lost 3 bases and J lost 5 bases. The CDR3 runs 16 residues. CDR3 nucleotide sequence: TGTGCCATCAGTGAACCGGACAGGGGAGTTACCGGGGAGCTGTTTTTT. Translating it yields CAISEPDRGVTGELFF.

Sample share makes this clonotype medium-sized. This chain joins TRBV12-3 or TRBV12-4 and TRBJ2-1; no reliable D call. The CDR3 has 13 residues. Trimming pared 0 bases from V and 7 bases from J, leaving 7 bases between. CDR3: CASSLAGWNEQFF. CDR3 nucleotides: TGTGCCAGCAGTTTAGCAGGGTGGAATGAGCAGTTCTTC.